This T cell receptor beta chain came from a study of blood T cell repertoires in COVID-19. Study information: The cDNA or gDNA used as material had been derived from T cells, B-cell-depleted T cells, or PBMCs.

There are 16 residues in the CDR3. In germline, CDR1 is LGHDT, CDR2 YNNKEL (reference sequence). Losses at the gene ends were 4 bases for V and 2 bases for J; bases not matched to a gene: 3. In the authors' workflow: Reference gene primer amplification yielded estimated nucleated cell counts. The assay was immunoSEQ multiplex PCR, and TCRdb's table has in-frame clones only and misses some. V and J calls and clone size are copied from that table; D and trimming were computed from the DNA. The table lists 65,000 to 90,000 clones, 75% to 90% of them singletons. The material sequenced was peripheral blood. The origin of this receptor is a man of 80 years or more with acute or convalescent COVID-19. The V call is TRBV3-1 (or the pseudogene TRBV3-2), the J call TRBJ2-3; 13 bases align to TRBD2. CDR3 loop: CASSLGTSGDTDTQYF. The CDR3 DNA sequence: TGTGCCAGCAGCCTCGGGACTAGCGGGGACACAGATACGCAGTATTTT.